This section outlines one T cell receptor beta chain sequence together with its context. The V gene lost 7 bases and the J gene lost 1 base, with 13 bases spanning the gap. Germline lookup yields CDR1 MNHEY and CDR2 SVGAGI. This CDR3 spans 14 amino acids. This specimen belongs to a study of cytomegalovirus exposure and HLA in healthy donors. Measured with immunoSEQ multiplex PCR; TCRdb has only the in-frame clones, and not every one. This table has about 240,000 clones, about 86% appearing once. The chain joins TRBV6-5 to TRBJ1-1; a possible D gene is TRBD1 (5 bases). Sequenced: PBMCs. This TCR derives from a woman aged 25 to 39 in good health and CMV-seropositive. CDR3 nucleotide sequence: TGTGCCAGCACTCCCCCCACAGGGAACACTGAAGCTTTCTTT. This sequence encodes CASTPPTGNTEAFF.